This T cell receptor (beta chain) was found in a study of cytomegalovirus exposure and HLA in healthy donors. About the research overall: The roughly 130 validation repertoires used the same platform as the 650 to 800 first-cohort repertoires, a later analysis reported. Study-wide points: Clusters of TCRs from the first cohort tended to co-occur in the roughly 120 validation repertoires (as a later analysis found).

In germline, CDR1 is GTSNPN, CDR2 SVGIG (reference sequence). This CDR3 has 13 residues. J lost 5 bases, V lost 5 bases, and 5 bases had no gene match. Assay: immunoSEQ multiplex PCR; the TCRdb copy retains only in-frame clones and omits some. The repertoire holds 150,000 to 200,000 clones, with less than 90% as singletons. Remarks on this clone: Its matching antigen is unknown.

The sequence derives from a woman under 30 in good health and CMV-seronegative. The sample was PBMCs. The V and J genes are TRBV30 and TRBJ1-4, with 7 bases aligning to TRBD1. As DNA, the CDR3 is TGTGCCTGGGGGGACAGTTTAAATGAAAAACTGTTTTTT. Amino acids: CAWGDSLNEKLFF. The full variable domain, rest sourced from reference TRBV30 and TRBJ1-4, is SQTIHQWPATLVQPVGSPLSLECTVEGTSNPNLYWYRQAAGRGLQLLFYSVGIGQISSEVPQNLSASRPQDRQFILSSKKLLLSDSGFYLCAWGDSLNEKLFFGSGTQLSVL.